This entry lists 24 T cell receptor beta chains sequenced from one sample in a study of blood T cells in healthy people across ages. Next came a second PCR, run for roughly 6 to 11 cycles, which used a sample-barcoded 5' primer along with a J-beta primer mix. A single record per CDR3 protein comes from TCRdb applying MiXCR to the 5' RACE reads. This sample has 1.5 million to 2 million distinct CDR3 sequences, with about 50% found just once. The sample was blood. The source of these receptors is a woman in her forties in good health.

Note on this clonotype: One junction end disagrees with the germline gene, perhaps due to a read error. The chain employs TRBV5-1 and TRBJ1-1; a possible D gene is TRBD1 (6 bases). The CDR3 runs to 16 residues. Germline V gives CDR1 SGHRS, CDR2 YFSETQ. CDR3 region: CTSSLALTGRDTEAFF. CDR3 bases: TGCACCAGCAGCCTCGCCTTGACAGGCCGGGACACTGAAGCTTTCTTT.

Of note for this clonotype: At one of its ends the junction is not consistent with the germline gene, which may arise from a read error. The chain uses TRBV10-3 and TRBJ2-1, with TRBD1 matching 7 bases. The J call may be mistaken, given a closer DNA end match to TRBJ2-7. Germline V gene data show CDR1 as ENHRY and CDR2 as SYGVKD. The CDR3 consists of 15 residues. The CDR3 spells CAIRESRDRYNEQYF. CDR3 in DNA: TGTGCCATCCGTGAGTCGAGGGACAGATACAATGAGCAGTACTTC.

This clonotype has just a few counts. The chain carries TRBV6-1 and TRBJ2-1; D ambiguous. This CDR3 comprises 13 residues. The V end lost 6 bases, the J end lost 8 bases, and 14 bases lay between the germline ends. Germline-derived CDR1 and CDR2 are MNHNS and SASEGT. The CDR3 nucleotides are TGTGCCAGCAGCCCGGCCAGGACGGATGAGCAGTTCTTC. This gives the protein CASSPARTDEQFF.

This clonotype has more than one count but fewer than ten. J is TRBJ2-5 and V is TRBV24-1; D is uncertain. V was cut by 9 bases and J by 5 bases, with 18 bases left in between. Per germline, CDR1 KGHDR and CDR2 SFDVKD. This CDR3 is 14 amino acids long. Here the CDR3 DNA reads TGTGCCACCGGGCCGGGTGGGTCTCGGGAGACCCAGTACTTC. Amino acids: CATGPGGSRETQYF.

This clonotype was seen a handful of times. The V and J genes are TRBV29-1 and TRBJ2-3, with 8 bases aligning to TRBD2. CDR3 length: 14 residues. With 6 bases clipped from V and 0 bases from J, the junction kept 5 bases outside the gene matches. From germline, CDR1 is SQVTM and CDR2 ANQGSEA. DNA of the CDR3: TGCAGCGTGGGGACTAGTCGAAGCACAGATACGCAGTATTTT. It translates to CSVGTSRSTDTQYF.

This clonotype was recorded a few times. The chain uses TRBV7-3 and TRBJ1-4; D not resolved. The CDR3 covers 15 residues. Trimming shortened V by 3 bases and J by 0 bases, and 8 bases separated the two germline ends. Germline V gene data show CDR1 as SGHTA and CDR2 as FQGTGA. The DNA of the CDR3 is TGTGCCAGCAGCTTCGAGGGTACAACTAATGAAAAACTGTTTTTT. As protein: CASSFEGTTNEKLFF.

This clonotype was counted a few times. The chain combines TRBV6-5 with TRBJ2-1; D gene ambiguous. CDR3 length: 13 residues. Deletions cut 2 bases from V and 6 bases from J, with 8 bases between. Germline CDR1 is MNHEY and CDR2 is SVGAGI. The CDR3 protein is CASSYPTANEQFF. The CDR3 coding sequence is TGTGCCAGCAGTTACCCTACTGCCAATGAGCAGTTCTTC.

The CDR3 bases are TGTGCCAGCAGTTTATCGGGCGGGGAAGAGCAGTACTTC. Translating gives CASSLSGGEEQYF. The chain combines TRBV27 with TRBJ2-7; possibly TRBD2 for D (6 bases). Germline CDR1 is MNHEY and CDR2 is SMNVEV (reference sequence). This CDR3 has 13 residues. With 0 bases removed from V and 7 bases from J, the gap between germline ends came to 10 bases.

The chain combines TRBV4-2 with TRBJ2-3; D unresolved. V lost 0 bases, J lost 12 bases, and 10 bases lay in between. From germline, CDR1 is LGHNA and CDR2 YNFKEQ. This CDR3 has 12 amino acids. CDR3 coding DNA: TGTGCCAGCAGCCAAGATTTACTGGGACAGTATTTT. Protein product: CASSQDLLGQYF.

This sequence joins TRBV5-1 and TRBJ1-2; a weak D match, TRBD1 (5 bases). This CDR3 is built from 13 residues. V lost 4 bases and J 8 bases, leaving 15 bases between the germline ends. Germline-derived CDR1 and CDR2 are SGHRS and YFSETQ. CDR3 coding DNA: TGCGCCAGCAGCCCCCCAGGGCTTACGGGCTACACCTTC. Encoded protein: CASSPPGLTGYTF.

The gene calls are TRBV6-5 and TRBJ2-5, with a weak D call TRBD1 (6 bases). Germline V lookup: CDR1 MNHEY, CDR2 SVGAGI. The CDR3 runs to 14 residues. Trimming cost V 2 bases and J 11 bases, with 18 bases left between them. This chain's CDR3 is CASSYRGQNNEQYF. The CDR3 coding sequence is TGTGCCAGCAGTTACAGAGGACAGAACAATGAGCAGTACTTC.

The chain carries TRBV12-3 or TRBV12-4 and TRBJ2-3; 12 nucleotides agree with TRBD2. This CDR3 has 16 amino acids. Trimming took 5 bases from V and 6 from J; bases not matched to a gene: 9. The CDR3 loop reads CASSPSGGATKDTQYF. CDR3 bases: TGTGCCAGCAGTCCTAGCGGGGGGGCTACGAAGGATACGCAGTATTTT.

This clonotype appeared many times. The rearrangement joins TRBV7-2 to TRBJ2-7, with D hard to call. The CDR3 spans 13 residues. CDR1 is SGHTA and CDR2 is FQGNSA in the germline V gene. Trimming took 3 bases from V and 0 from J, leaving 6 bases between them. The DNA of the CDR3 is TGTGCCAGCAGCTTGGGGTTCTCCTACGAGCAGTACTTC. Its translation is CASSLGFSYEQYF.

The J gene is TRBJ2-3, the V gene TRBV20-1; D gene uncertain. The CDR3 has 12 residues. Germline CDR1 is DFQATT and CDR2 is SNEGSKA (reference sequence). Deletions cut 3 bases from V and 2 bases from J, with 6 bases between. This CDR3 reads CSARSDTDTQYF. The DNA for the CDR3 is TGCAGTGCTAGGTCGGACACAGATACGCAGTATTTT.

V is TRBV5-1 and J is TRBJ1-2; 8 bases match TRBD1. Germline CDR1 reads SGHRS; CDR2 reads YFSETQ. J gave up 3 bases and V 1 base, and 8 bases lay outside the gene matches. This CDR3 region has 16 residues. The CDR3: CASSLTLEQGDYGYTF. In DNA form, the CDR3 reads TGCGCCAGCAGCTTGACACTGGAACAGGGGGACTATGGCTACACCTTC.

This clonotype was counted once. The V call is TRBV7-2, the J call TRBJ1-6; maybe TRBD1 (5 bases). The CDR3 is 18 amino acids. In germline, CDR1 is SGHTA, CDR2 FQGNSA. With 5 bases removed from V and 4 bases from J, the gap between germline ends came to 21 bases. In DNA, the CDR3 is TGTGCCAGCAGCCCCCGGGGGAGGGCCAGTCGGTATAATTCACCCCTCCACTTT. This translates into CASSPRGRASRYNSPLHF.

The J gene is TRBJ2-1, the V gene TRBV9, with 11 bases identical to TRBD2. The V gene's germline CDR1 is SGDLS and CDR2 YYNGEE. V shed 0 bases and J 8 bases; nucleotides not matched to a gene: 7. This CDR3 spans 16 amino acids. CDR3 bases: TGTGCCAGCAGCGTAGTGGAACTAGCGGGGGTATATGAGCAGTTCTTC. It translates to CASSVVELAGVYEQFF.

At least ten counts were recorded for this clonotype. The chain carries TRBV27 and TRBJ2-5; 7 bases match TRBD1. J lost 2 bases, V lost 6 bases, and 3 bases had no gene match. The germline V gene encodes CDR1 MNHEY and CDR2 SMNVEV (reference sequence). The CDR3 contains 13 residues. The CDR3 nucleotides are TGTGCCAGCAGCGGGACAGCTCAAGAGACCCAGTACTTC. This gives the protein CASSGTAQETQYF.

CDR3 nucleotide sequence: TGTGCCAGCAGCTTAGGGGGCAGTGGGTCCCAGTACTTC. It is translated as CASSLGGSGSQYF. V usage is TRBV7-2 and J usage is TRBJ2-5; TRBD1 might be the D (5 bases). Germline CDR1 reads SGHTA; CDR2 reads FQGNSA. The germline V and J ends were trimmed by 1 base and 9 bases, with 12 bases remaining between them. The CDR3 sequence is 13 residues long.

Details on this clonotype: Relative to the germline gene, one junction end is altered; a read error may explain this. V is TRBV6-2 or TRBV6-3 and J is TRBJ2-4, with 7 bases that match TRBD1. Germline V gene lookup returns CDR1 MNHEY and CDR2 SVGEGT. This CDR3 spans 14 amino acids. The chain's CDR3 is CAGSYSGRGNIQYF. The CDR3 DNA reads TGTGCCGGCAGTTACTCCGGCAGGGGGAACATTCAGTACTTC.

V and J are TRBV29-1 and TRBJ1-2; 12 bases fit TRBD1. The CDR3 contains 16 residues. CDR1 is SQVTM and CDR2 is ANQGSEA in the germline V gene. V lost 7 bases to trimming and J lost 0 bases; unmatched junction nucleotides: 9. In nucleotides, the CDR3 is TGCAGCGCCTCCGGGACAGGGGGCGCATCTAACTATGGCTACACCTTC. Translation: CSASGTGGASNYGYTF. Drawing the rest from reference TRBV29-1 and TRBJ1-2, the complete variable domain is SAVISQKPSRDICQRGTSLTIQCQVDSQVTMMFWYRQQPGQSLTLIATANQGSEATYESGFVIDKFPISRPNLTFSTLTVSNMSPEDSSIYLCSASGTGGASNYGYTFGSGTRLTVV.

The gene calls are TRBV28 and TRBJ2-3; 12 bases match TRBD1. The CDR3 sequence is 16 residues long. Looked up from germline, CDR1 is MDHEN and CDR2 is SYDVKM. V shed 4 bases and J 4 bases; nucleotides not matched to a gene: 6. The CDR3 is CASSYRDRGLSDTQYF. The CDR3 nucleotides read TGTGCCAGCAGTTATAGGGACAGGGGGCTGTCAGATACGCAGTATTTT.

The CDR3 bases are TGCAGCACTGGGACAGATTTCTACGAGCAGTACTTC. Protein: CSTGTDFYEQYF. J is TRBJ2-7 and V is TRBV29-1; TRBD1 matches at 7 bases. V trimming: 8 bases; J trimming: 3 bases; junction bases outside the gene matches: 7. CDR1 is SQVTM and CDR2 is ANQGSEA in the germline V gene. This CDR3 comprises 12 residues.

The sample holds a few counts of this clonotype. J is TRBJ2-5 and V is TRBV6-2 or TRBV6-3; maybe TRBD2 (5 bases). Germline-derived CDR1 and CDR2 are MNHEY and SVGEGT. Trimming left V 5 bases short and J 9 bases short, with 16 bases between. This CDR3 comprises 13 residues. CDR3 protein: CASSSQSRRPQYF. DNA for the CDR3: TGTGCCAGCAGTAGCCAGTCCCGGAGGCCCCAGTACTTC.